The 24 T cell receptor beta chains listed next were all sequenced from one sample in a study of radiotherapy plus CTLA-4 blockade in lung cancer. Sequencing was performed with immunoSEQ multiplex PCR; in TCRdb, only in-frame clones are kept and a portion is missing. Of tens of thousands of clones listed, 60% to 80% are singletons. The specimen comprised peripheral blood, sampled from a patient treated with radiotherapy plus ipilimumab. The receptors were sampled from a human donor with non-small cell lung cancer who had stable disease on radiotherapy plus ipilimumab.

V gene TRBV7-8 combines with J gene TRBJ1-1, with D perhaps matching TRBD1 (5 bases). V was pared by 1 base and J by 5 bases, with 11 bases between. This CDR3 is 14 amino acids long. From germline, CDR1 is SGHVS and CDR2 FQNEAQ. The CDR3 region is CASSLDWGGTEAFF. The CDR3 coding sequence is TGTGCCAGCAGCTTAGATTGGGGGGGGACTGAAGCTTTCTTT.

The chain couples TRBV5-1 to TRBJ2-2; 10 bases are shared with TRBD1. This CDR3 contains 16 residues. V dropped 4 bases and J dropped 4; count of bases not matched to a gene: 7. Germline loops: CDR1 SGHRS, CDR2 YFSETQ. CDR3 sequence: CASSPMGQGSTGELFF. For the CDR3, the DNA is TGCGCCAGCAGCCCAATGGGACAGGGGAGCACCGGGGAGCTGTTTTTT.

The chain uses TRBV19 and TRBJ1-1; no reliable D call. The CDR3 runs to 15 residues. V was cut by 1 base and J by 8 bases, with 17 bases left in between. The germline gives CDR1 LNHDA, CDR2 SQIVND (reference sequence). The CDR3 bases are TGTGCCAGTAGTATAGGAAAAGGAGGAGGAGGAGAAGCTTTCTTT. Protein product: CASSIGKGGGGEAFF.

This sequence joins TRBV6-5 and TRBJ2-3; tentative D call: TRBD1 (5 bases). The germline gives CDR1 MNHEY, CDR2 SVGAGI. Trimming took off 2 bases at V and 0 bases at J, with 6 bases between the two ends. The CDR3 runs 14 residues. As DNA, the CDR3 is TGTGCCAGCAGTTACAGGGGTAGCACAGATACGCAGTATTTT. Residues: CASSYRGSTDTQYF.

V usage is TRBV14 and J usage is TRBJ1-1, with D perhaps matching TRBD1 (6 bases). This CDR3 is built from 13 residues. V gave up 4 bases and J gave up 6 bases, with 12 bases separating them. Germline V gives CDR1 SGHDN, CDR2 FVKESK. The CDR3 region is CASSRNRVSEAFF. The CDR3, as DNA: TGTGCCAGCAGCCGAAACAGGGTCTCTGAAGCTTTCTTT.

The chain combines TRBV27 with TRBJ2-7; 8 bases match TRBD1. The junction had 10 bases not matched to a gene; V was cut back by 6 bases and J by 3 bases. The length of the CDR3 is 15 residues. CDR1 and CDR2 (germline): MNHEY, SMNVEV (reference sequence). The CDR3 loop reads CASRQKGTGGYEQYF. In DNA, the CDR3 is TGTGCCAGCAGGCAGAAGGGGACAGGTGGCTACGAGCAGTACTTC.

The rearrangement uses TRBV30 and TRBJ1-2; no clear D gene. The germline V and J ends were trimmed by 0 bases and 4 bases, with 15 bases remaining between them. Germline loops: CDR1 GTSNPN, CDR2 SVGIG (reference sequence). This CDR3 comprises 15 residues. In DNA form, the CDR3 reads TGTGCCTGGAGTGTCCCGGCGGAAGGAGTCTATGGCTACACCTTC. Its translation: CAWSVPAEGVYGYTF.

This rearrangement joins TRBV19 to TRBJ1-5; 7 nucleotides line up with TRBD1. The germline CDR1 and CDR2 sequences are LNHDA and SQIVND (reference sequence). This CDR3 contains 17 residues. V lost 3 bases, J lost 6 bases, and 14 bases stayed unmatched. DNA for the CDR3: TGTGCCAGTAGTATGGCCCAGGGACAGTCTGGTACTCAGCCCCAGCATTTT. Residues: CASSMAQGQSGTQPQHF.

V gene TRBV2 combines with J gene TRBJ1-2; the match to TRBD1 covers 9 bases. The germline V gene has CDR1 SNHLY and CDR2 FYNNEI. The CDR3 length is 14 residues. The trim removed 6 bases at V and 5 bases at J, leaving 7 bases unmatched. The CDR3 loop reads CASRQQGALYGYTF. For the CDR3, the DNA is TGTGCCAGCAGGCAACAGGGGGCGTTATATGGCTACACCTTC.

The V call is TRBV6-5, the J call TRBJ1-5; no clear D. CDR1 and CDR2 (germline): MNHEY, SVGAGI. Trimming removed 11 bases at V and 0 bases at J, with 14 bases between. The CDR3 length is 14 residues. DNA of the CDR3: TGTGCCGCCGGTGCCCATTATAGCAATCAGCCCCAGCATTTT. The encoded protein is CAAGAHYSNQPQHF.

The rearrangement links TRBV5-1 to TRBJ1-1, with D possibly being TRBD1 (6 bases). The CDR3 is made up of 14 amino acids. Germline loops: CDR1 SGHRS, CDR2 YFSETQ. V was pared by 4 bases and J by 3 bases, with 13 bases between. The DNA of the CDR3 is TGCGCCAGCAGCAAGGGACATCTAGACACTGAAGCTTTCTTT. Translated: CASSKGHLDTEAFF.

Only one count was recorded for this clone. The genes are TRBV5-1 and TRBJ2-5, with D possibly TRBD2 on 5 matching bases. Germline loops: CDR1 SGHRS, CDR2 YFSETQ. V lost 1 base and J 5 bases, leaving 15 bases between the germline ends. CDR3 length: 15 residues. The CDR3 DNA reads TGCGCCAGCAGCTTGATCGATCCGGGGAGCGAGACCCAGTACTTC. It is translated as CASSLIDPGSETQYF. The variable domain in full, completed from reference TRBV5-1 and TRBJ2-5, reads KAGVTQTPRYLIKTRGQQVTLSCSPISGHRSVSWYQQTPGQGLQFLFEYFSETQRNKGNFPGRFSGRQFSNSRSEMNVSTLELGDSALYLCASSLIDPGSETQYFGPGTRLLVL.

Concerning this clone: The sample carries other DNA sequences with the same CDR3. The rearrangement joins TRBV2 to TRBJ1-4; D perhaps matches TRBD1 (5 bases). The V end lost 4 bases, the J end lost 8 bases, and 11 bases lay between the germline ends. Germline V CDR1 and CDR2: SNHLY, FYNNEI. This CDR3 region has 13 residues. The DNA for the CDR3 is TGTGCCAGCAGTGGTCAGGGCGGCGAAAAACTGTTTTTT. Amino acid sequence: CASSGQGGEKLFF. Together with reference TRBV2 and TRBJ1-4, the CDR3 gives the full variable domain: EPEVTQTPSHQVTQMGQEVILRCVPISNHLYFYWYRQILGQKVEFLVSFYNNEISEKSEIFDDQFSVERPDGSNFTLKIRSTKLEDSAMYFCASSGQGGEKLFFGSGTQLSVL.

The chain uses TRBV5-1 and TRBJ1-2; D possibly corresponds to TRBD1 (6 bases). Trimming removed 0 bases at V and 2 bases at J, with 8 bases between. The germline CDR1 and CDR2 sequences are SGHRS and YFSETQ. CDR3 size: 14 residues. The CDR3 DNA reads TGCGCCAGCAGCTTGGGGCAGGGGAACTATGGCTACACCTTC. It translates to CASSLGQGNYGYTF.

The chain combines TRBV12-5 with TRBJ2-3; D call uncertain. The CDR3 runs to 14 residues. Germline V gene data show CDR1 as LGHNT and CDR2 as FRNRAP. V gave up 3 bases and J gave up 2 bases, with 9 bases separating them. The CDR3 coding sequence is TGTGCTAGTGGTTTCCCGAGCCCCACAGATACGCAGTATTTT. This translates into CASGFPSPTDTQYF.

This chain joins TRBV7-2 and TRBJ2-2; maybe TRBD2 (5 bases). There are 13 residues in the CDR3. In germline, CDR1 is SGHTA, CDR2 FQGNSA. V lost 3 bases and J lost 4, with 6 bases in between. The CDR3 DNA reads as TGTGCCAGCAGCTTTAGCGTCACCGGGGAGCTGTTTTTT. Translation: CASSFSVTGELFF.

The rearrangement uses TRBV11-2 and TRBJ2-1, with D perhaps matching TRBD2 (5 bases). V was clipped by 8 bases and J by 3 bases, with 29 bases between them. This CDR3 region has 19 residues. Germline values: CDR1 SGHAT, CDR2 FQNNGV. The CDR3 DNA follows: TGTGCCAGCGCCCGGTGCCAGCGGAATTCACCCTCTTACTACAATGAGCAGTTCTTC. Protein: CASARCQRNSPSYYNEQFF.

V usage is TRBV18 and J usage is TRBJ1-1; 7 nucleotides agree with TRBD1. The CDR3 is made up of 15 amino acids. Per the germline V gene, CDR1 is KGHSH and CDR2 is LQKENI. Trimming at V came to 4 bases and at J to 0 bases, leaving 5 bases not matched to a gene. The CDR3, as DNA: TGTGCCAGCTCACGGCTGGGGACAGTGAACACTGAAGCTTTCTTT. Translating it yields CASSRLGTVNTEAFF.

This clone occurred once. The genes are TRBV5-1 and TRBJ1-1; possible D gene TRBD1, 5 bases. Trimming cost V 0 bases and J 2 bases, with 11 bases left between them. Germline CDR1 reads SGHRS; CDR2 reads YFSETQ. This CDR3 spans 15 amino acids. CDR3 sequence: CASSLGAGPNTEAFF. Here the CDR3 DNA reads TGCGCCAGCAGCTTGGGCGCAGGGCCAAACACTGAAGCTTTCTTT.

This chain joins TRBV5-1 and TRBJ2-7; TRBD1 is a possible D gene (6 bases). Per germline, CDR1 SGHRS and CDR2 YFSETQ. Trimming pared 0 bases from V and 7 bases from J, leaving 8 bases between. CDR3 size: 12 residues. The CDR3 nucleotides are TGCGCCAGCAGCTTGGCCGGGACAGAGCAGTACTTC. Encoded protein: CASSLAGTEQYF.

The rearrangement uses TRBV16 and TRBJ1-2; 9 bases match TRBD1. Germline V lookup: CDR1 KGHSY, CDR2 FQNENV. The trim removed 1 base at V and 3 bases at J, leaving 9 bases unmatched. This CDR3 has 17 amino acids. In DNA, the CDR3 is TGTGCCAGCAGCCAATTTAATCCGCGGACAGGGGACTATGGCTACACCTTC. Residues: CASSQFNPRTGDYGYTF.

Only a few counts were recorded for this clone. The CDR3 is CASSLTGAGGYEQYF. The CDR3 nucleotides read TGTGCCAGCAGCCTTACGGGGGCAGGGGGCTACGAGCAGTACTTC. The rearrangement links TRBV21-1 to TRBJ2-7; TRBD1, the table's D call, was not compared with the DNA. TRBV21-1 counts as a pseudogene. CDR3 length: 15 amino acids.

The genes are TRBV14 and TRBJ1-4, with 8 positions matching TRBD1. Germline trimming cut 3 bases from V and 7 bases from J; bases unmatched to any gene: 7. The CDR3 sequence is 15 residues long. Germline V gives CDR1 SGHDN, CDR2 FVKESK. CDR3 nucleotide sequence: TGTGCCAGCAGCCAGCAGCGGACAGGGTCTGAAAAACTGTTTTTT. This translates into CASSQQRTGSEKLFF.

The chain joins TRBV5-4 to TRBJ2-5; D is perhaps TRBD2 (6 bases). The CDR3 contains 15 residues. V was shortened by 4 bases and J by 2 bases, with 15 bases between the two germline ends. Germline V lookup: CDR1 SGHNT, CDR2 YYREEE (reference sequence). The CDR3 DNA reads TGTGCCAGCAGCGAACCATCCCGGGGGCAAGAGACCCAGTACTTC. Its protein product is CASSEPSRGQETQYF.